One sample yielded the 20 T cell receptor beta chains listed below, sequenced in a study of T-cell memory formation after mild COVID-19. TCRdb re-analysed the 5' RACE reads in MiXCR, keeping a single row per CDR3 protein. In the table there are 150,000 to 200,000 distinct CDR3 sequences, 30% to 35% of which are singletons. The specimen sequenced was PBMCs or a T cell subset sorted from them (not recorded which). The receptors derive from an adult woman who had mild COVID-19 (a few samples of this study predate the infection). Cell type and time point are not known.

J is TRBJ2-1 and V is TRBV11-3; 9 bases agree with TRBD2. CDR3 size: 18 residues. The germline CDR1 and CDR2 sequences are SGHNT and YENEEA. Unmatched junction bases numbered 12, after V lost 0 bases and J lost 6 bases. In DNA form, the CDR3 reads TGTGCCAGCAGCTTAGATCCCGATTCGGGCGGGAGGGCCAATGAGCAGTTCTTC. Its protein product is CASSLDPDSGGRANEQFF.

The chain employs TRBV5-1 and TRBJ2-6, with D tentatively TRBD1 (6 bases). Looked up from germline, CDR1 is SGHRS and CDR2 is YFSETQ. The CDR3 is 16 residues long. V was trimmed by 0 bases and J by 0 bases, leaving 7 bases between them. The CDR3 DNA reads TGCGCCAGCAGCTTGGGGACAGTCTCTGGGGCCAACGTCCTGACTTTC. Protein product: CASSLGTVSGANVLTF.

The chain combines TRBV21-1 with TRBJ2-7; TRBD2, as called in the table, went unchecked against the DNA. TRBV21-1 is recorded as a pseudogene. This CDR3 has 15 residues. This CDR3 reads CASTTIARSPYEQYF. CDR3 in DNA: TGTGCCAGCACAACAATAGCTAGGTCCCCCTACGAGCAGTACTTC.

V and J are TRBV2 and TRBJ1-1, with TRBD1 as a possible D gene (5 bases). Trimming cost V 7 bases and J 1 base, with 16 bases left between them. Germline CDR1 is SNHLY and CDR2 is FYNNEI. This CDR3 region has 15 residues. CDR3 region: CASIRERSGNTEAFF. As DNA, the CDR3 is TGTGCCAGCATCAGGGAACGGTCAGGGAACACTGAAGCTTTCTTT.

This clonotype was counted a few times. The V gene is TRBV7-9, the J gene TRBJ2-1, with 12 positions matching TRBD2. The CDR3 runs 16 residues. J lost 3 bases, V lost 5 bases, and 5 bases had no gene match. The germline V gene encodes CDR1 SEHNR and CDR2 FQNEAQ (reference sequence). The CDR3 spells CASSRLAGDLYNEQFF. The CDR3 nucleotides read TGTGCCAGCAGCCGACTAGCGGGGGACCTCTACAATGAGCAGTTCTTC.

The sample holds a few counts of this clonotype. This chain joins TRBV20-1 and TRBJ2-7, with D possibly matching TRBD1 (6 bases). V was shortened by 3 bases and J by 3 bases, with 15 bases between the two germline ends. Germline loops: CDR1 DFQATT, CDR2 SNEGSKA (reference sequence). This CDR3 has 14 residues. The CDR3 DNA follows: TGCAGTGCTAGGGGGACACCCGGATACTACGAGCAGTACTTC. Translating it yields CSARGTPGYYEQYF.

V usage is TRBV7-8 and J usage is TRBJ2-1, with D tentatively TRBD1 (5 bases). Germline V gene data show CDR1 as SGHVS and CDR2 as FQNEAQ. V was clipped by 5 bases and J by 7 bases, with 18 bases between them. This CDR3 is 15 amino acids long. CDR3 sequence (DNA): TGTGCCAGCAGCCCATTATGGAACTCAGGGAATGAGCAGTTCTTC. Its protein is CASSPLWNSGNEQFF. Filled out from reference TRBV7-8 and TRBJ2-1, the complete variable domain reads GAGVSQSPRYKVAKRGQDVALRCDPISGHVSLFWYQQALGQGPEFLTYFQNEAQLDKSGLPSDRFFAERPEGSVSTLKIQRTQQEDSAVYLCASSPLWNSGNEQFFGPGTRLTVL.

The chain combines TRBV20-1 with TRBJ2-7, with TRBD1 matching over 9 bases. V trimming: 2 bases; J trimming: 2 bases; junction bases outside the gene matches: 4. CDR3 length: 14 residues. Germline V gene data show CDR1 as DFQATT and CDR2 as SNEGSKA (reference sequence). This CDR3 reads CSARLNRGPYEQYF. DNA for the CDR3: TGCAGTGCTAGACTCAACAGGGGGCCCTACGAGCAGTACTTC.

This clonotype was seen a handful of times. The chain is built from TRBV7-9 and TRBJ1-5, with 8 positions matching TRBD1. The CDR3 has 14 residues. Germline CDR1 SEHNR, CDR2 FQNEAQ (reference sequence). The V segment lost 5 bases and the J segment 2 bases; nucleotides outside the gene matches: 2. The CDR3 reads CASSEQGGNQPQHF. CDR3 DNA sequence: TGTGCCAGCAGCGAACAGGGGGGCAATCAGCCCCAGCATTTT.

This clonotype was detected a few times. V and J are TRBV24-1 and TRBJ2-1; tentatively, D is TRBD1 (6 bases). V gave up 7 bases and J gave up 6 bases, with 15 bases separating them. The length of the CDR3 is 14 residues. Germline-derived CDR1 and CDR2 are KGHDR and SFDVKD. The CDR3 DNA is TGTGCCACCAGCCTCTCGACAGGCCCCAATGAGCAGTTCTTC. It translates to CATSLSTGPNEQFF.

This rearrangement joins TRBV4-1 to TRBJ1-5; 8 bases are shared with TRBD1. Germline V lookup: CDR1 MGHRA, CDR2 YSYEKL. This CDR3 has 16 residues. After removal of 3 bases from V and 4 bases from J, the junction contained 8 bases not matched to a gene. The CDR3 loop is CASSHQGQGSNQPQHF. The CDR3 bases are TGCGCCAGCAGCCACCAAGGACAGGGAAGTAATCAGCCCCAGCATTTT.

The chain combines TRBV7-9 with TRBJ1-2; 8 bases align to TRBD1. This CDR3 is 15 amino acids long. Looked up from germline, CDR1 is SEHNR and CDR2 is FQNEAQ (reference sequence). V gave up 5 bases and J gave up 3 bases; unmatched junction bases: 8. CDR3 in amino acids: CASSRVDRGDYGYTF. The CDR3 DNA is TGTGCCAGCAGCAGAGTCGACAGGGGAGACTATGGCTACACCTTC. The full variable domain, with the rest looked up from reference TRBV7-9 and TRBJ1-2, is DTGVSQNPRHKITKRGQNVTFRCDPISEHNRLYWYRQTLGQGPEFLTYFQNEAQLEKSRLLSDRFSAERPKGSFSTLEIQRTEQGDSAMYLCASSRVDRGDYGYTFGSGTRLTVV.

The rearrangement joins TRBV27 to TRBJ1-2; 7 bases are a match to TRBD1. V lost 0 bases and J lost 6; bases outside the gene matches: 7. Germline V gene data show CDR1 as MNHEY and CDR2 as SMNVEV (reference sequence). CDR3 length: 15 amino acids. DNA of the CDR3: TGTGCCAGCAGTTTATCTCCAGGGGGAGGTCATGGCTACACCTTC. It codes for CASSLSPGGGHGYTF.

Only a few counts were recorded for this clonotype. This chain joins TRBV7-8 and TRBJ2-3, with a tentative D call TRBD1 (5 bases). This CDR3 spans 15 amino acids. Germline loops: CDR1 SGHVS, CDR2 FQNEAQ. The V gene lost 6 bases and the J gene lost 0 bases, with 13 bases spanning the gap. In DNA, the CDR3 is TGTGCCAGCAGTTCCACCAGACAGAGCACAGATACGCAGTATTTT. Translating it yields CASSSTRQSTDTQYF. Supplemented by reference TRBV7-8 and TRBJ2-3, the full variable domain reads GAGVSQSPRYKVAKRGQDVALRCDPISGHVSLFWYQQALGQGPEFLTYFQNEAQLDKSGLPSDRFFAERPEGSVSTLKIQRTQQEDSAVYLCASSSTRQSTDTQYFGPGTRLTVL.

This chain joins TRBV25-1 and TRBJ2-1, with unresolved D. The CDR3 sequence is 13 residues long. V lost 4 bases and J 3 bases, leaving 7 bases between the germline ends. The germline gives CDR1 MGHDK, CDR2 SYGVNS. In DNA, the CDR3 is TGTGCCAGCAGTGGGACCTTCTACAATGAGCAGTTCTTC. As protein: CASSGTFYNEQFF.

The CDR3 DNA follows: TGTGCCAGCAGATACCCGGGACAGGGAACCGGGGAGCTGTTTTTT. Translating it yields CASRYPGQGTGELFF. The chain is built from TRBV11-2 and TRBJ2-2; 9 bases fit TRBD1. Germline-derived CDR1 and CDR2 are SGHAT and FQNNGV. The junction had 7 bases not matched to a gene; V was cut back by 6 bases and J by 5 bases. The length of the CDR3 is 15 residues. The whole variable domain, remainder taken from reference TRBV11-2 and TRBJ2-2, is EAGVAQSPRYKIIEKRQSVAFWCNPISGHATLYWYQQILGQGPKLLIQFQNNGVVDDSQLPKDRFSAERLKGVDSTLKIQPAKLEDSAVYLCASRYPGQGTGELFFGEGSRLTVL.

In this sample, this clonotype turned up a few times. The chain carries TRBV3-1 and TRBJ2-5, with D possibly being TRBD2 (6 bases). V lost 1 base and J 5 bases, leaving 14 bases between the germline ends. Germline values: CDR1 LGHDT, CDR2 YNNKEL (reference sequence). The CDR3 runs to 15 residues. The CDR3 protein is CASSQGEVGAETQYF. DNA for the CDR3: TGTGCCAGCAGCCAAGGGGAGGTGGGAGCGGAGACCCAGTACTTC.

The gene calls are TRBV7-6 and TRBJ1-1, with 9 bases identical to TRBD1. Trimming took 3 bases from V and 1 from J; bases not matched to a gene: 3. Per the germline V gene, CDR1 is SGHVS and CDR2 is FNYEAQ. The CDR3 has 15 residues. In DNA, the CDR3 is TGTGCCAGCAGCTTCGAGGGACAGGGGAACACTGAAGCTTTCTTT. This codes for CASSFEGQGNTEAFF. The full variable domain, rest sourced from reference TRBV7-6 and TRBJ1-1, is GAGVSQSPRYKVTKRGQDVALRCDPISGHVSLYWYRQALGQGPEFLTYFNYEAQQDKSGLPNDRFSAERPEGSISTLTIQRTEQRDSAMYRCASSFEGQGNTEAFFGQGTRLTVV.

This clonotype appeared a few times. The V gene is TRBV27, the J gene TRBJ2-1, with TRBD1 as a possible D gene (5 bases). Trimming cost V 0 bases and J 8 bases, with 11 bases left between them. Germline V gene lookup returns CDR1 MNHEY and CDR2 SMNVEV (reference sequence). The CDR3 has 14 amino acids. The chain's CDR3 is CASSLSRLGDEQFF. Written as DNA, the CDR3 is TGTGCCAGCAGTTTATCTCGCCTAGGGGATGAGCAGTTCTTC.

A few counts support this clonotype. This sequence joins TRBV29-1 and TRBJ2-3; no firm D call. Germline CDR1 SQVTM, CDR2 ANQGSEA. V lost 3 bases to trimming and J lost 0 bases, with 7 bases between them. The CDR3 runs 13 residues. This chain's CDR3 is CSVEWQSTDTQYF. The CDR3 DNA is TGCAGCGTTGAGTGGCAGAGCACAGATACGCAGTATTTT.